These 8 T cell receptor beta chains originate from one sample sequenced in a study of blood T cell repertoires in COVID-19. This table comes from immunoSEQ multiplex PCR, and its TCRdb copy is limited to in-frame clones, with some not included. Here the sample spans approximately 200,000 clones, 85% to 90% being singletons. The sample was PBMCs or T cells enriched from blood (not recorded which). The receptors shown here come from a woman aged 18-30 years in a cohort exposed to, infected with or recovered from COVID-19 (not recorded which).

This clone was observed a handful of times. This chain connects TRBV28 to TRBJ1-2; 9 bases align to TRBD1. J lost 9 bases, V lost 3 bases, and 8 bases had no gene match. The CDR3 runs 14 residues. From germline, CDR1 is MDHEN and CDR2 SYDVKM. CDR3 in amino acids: CASSFGGQGTSYTF. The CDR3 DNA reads TGTGCCAGCAGTTTTGGGGGACAGGGCACTAGCTACACCTTC.

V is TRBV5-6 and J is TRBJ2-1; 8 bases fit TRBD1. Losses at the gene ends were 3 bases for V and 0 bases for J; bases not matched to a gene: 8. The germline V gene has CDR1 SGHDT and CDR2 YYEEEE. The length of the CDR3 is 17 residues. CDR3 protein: CASSWEDRGFSYNEQFF. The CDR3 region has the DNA TGTGCCAGCAGCTGGGAAGACAGGGGATTCTCCTACAATGAGCAGTTCTTC.

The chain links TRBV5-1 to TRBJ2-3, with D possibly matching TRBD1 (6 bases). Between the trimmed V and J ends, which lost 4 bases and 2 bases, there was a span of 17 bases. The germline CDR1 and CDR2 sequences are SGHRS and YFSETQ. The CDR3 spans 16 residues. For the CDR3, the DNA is TGCGCCAGCAGCCGACAGGCCCGACCATCCACAGATACGCAGTATTTT. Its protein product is CASSRQARPSTDTQYF.

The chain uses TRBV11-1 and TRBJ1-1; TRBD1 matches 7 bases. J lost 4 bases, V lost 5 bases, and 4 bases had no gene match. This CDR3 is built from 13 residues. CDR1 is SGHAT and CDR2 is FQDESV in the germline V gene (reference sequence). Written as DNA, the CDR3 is TGTGCCAGCAGCAACAGGGGTGCCACTGAAGCTTTCTTT. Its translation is CASSNRGATEAFF. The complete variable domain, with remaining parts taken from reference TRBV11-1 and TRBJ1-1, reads EAEVAQSPRYKITEKSQAVAFWCDPISGHATLYWYRQILGQGPELLVQFQDESVVDDSQLPKDRFSAERLKGVDSTLKIQPAELGDSAMYLCASSNRGATEAFFGQGTRLTVV.

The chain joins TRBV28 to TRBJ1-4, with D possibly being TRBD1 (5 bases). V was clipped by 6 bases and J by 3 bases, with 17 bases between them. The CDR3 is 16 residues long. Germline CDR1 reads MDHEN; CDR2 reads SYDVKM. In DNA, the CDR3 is TGTGCCAGCAGCTTCTTTCAGGGCGTTGCTAATGAAAAACTGTTTTTT. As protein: CASSFFQGVANEKLFF.

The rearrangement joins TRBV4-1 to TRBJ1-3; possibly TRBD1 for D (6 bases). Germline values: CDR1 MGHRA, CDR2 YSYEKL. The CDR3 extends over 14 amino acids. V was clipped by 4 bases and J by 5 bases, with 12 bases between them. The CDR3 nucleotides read TGCGCCAGCAGCCCCGGGACATTTCGAAACACCATATATTTT. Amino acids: CASSPGTFRNTIYF.

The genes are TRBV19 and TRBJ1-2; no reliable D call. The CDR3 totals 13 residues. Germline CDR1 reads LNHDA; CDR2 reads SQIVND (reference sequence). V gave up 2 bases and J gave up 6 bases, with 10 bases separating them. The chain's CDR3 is CASSIKLVDGYTF. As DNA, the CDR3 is TGTGCCAGTAGTATAAAGCTTGTAGATGGCTACACCTTC.

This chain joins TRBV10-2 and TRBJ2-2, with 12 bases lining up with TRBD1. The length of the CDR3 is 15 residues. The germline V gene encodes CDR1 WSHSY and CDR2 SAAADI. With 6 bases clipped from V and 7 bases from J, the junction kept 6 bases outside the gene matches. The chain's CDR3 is CASSGTGGSDGELFF. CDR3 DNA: TGCGCCAGCAGCGGGACAGGGGGCTCGGACGGGGAGCTGTTTTTT.